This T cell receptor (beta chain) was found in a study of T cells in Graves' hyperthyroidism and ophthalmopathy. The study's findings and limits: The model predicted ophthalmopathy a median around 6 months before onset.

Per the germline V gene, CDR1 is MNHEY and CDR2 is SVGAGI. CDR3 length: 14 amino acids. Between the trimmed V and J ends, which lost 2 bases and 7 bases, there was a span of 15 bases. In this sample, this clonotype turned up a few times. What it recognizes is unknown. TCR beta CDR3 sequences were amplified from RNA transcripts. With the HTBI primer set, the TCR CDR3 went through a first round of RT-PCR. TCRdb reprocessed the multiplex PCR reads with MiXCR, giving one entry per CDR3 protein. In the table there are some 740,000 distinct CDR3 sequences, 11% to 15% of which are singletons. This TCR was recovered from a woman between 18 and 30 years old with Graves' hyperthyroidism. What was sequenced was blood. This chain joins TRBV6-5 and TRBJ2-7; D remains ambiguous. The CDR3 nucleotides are TGTGCCAGCAGTTACGTTCTGGCGGTGTGGGAGCAGTACTTC. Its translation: CASSYVLAVWEQYF.